Listed below are T cell receptor beta chains from one sample, sequenced in a study of blood T cell repertoires in COVID-19. TCRdb's table, derived via immunoSEQ multiplex PCR, lists solely in-frame clones and lacks some. The sample shows around 620,000 clones, 70% to 90% of them seen only once. Sequences were obtained from peripheral blood. The receptors originated from a woman aged 18-30 years with acute or convalescent COVID-19. Each CDR3 is given with its conserved first and last residue. Each record gives: CDR3 DNA, CDR3 protein, D gene, clone size, V gene, J gene. D genes are given only for firm matches. A row's size may be missing; if present it is once, few, many or a size class.

TGTGCCAGCAGTTTATCGGGGGGGGGCACCGGGGAGCTGTTTTTT,CASSLSGGGTGELFF,TRBD2,NA,TRBV27,TRBJ2-2
TGTGCCAGTAGTATGCCGGGACAGCTGAATCAGCCCCAGCATTTT,CASSMPGQLNQPQHF,TRBD1,once,TRBV19,TRBJ1-5
TGTGCCAGCAGCCAAAATACAGGGGAGGACGGCTACACCTTC,CASSQNTGEDGYTF,TRBD1,NA,TRBV3-1/TRBV3-2,TRBJ1-2
TGTGCCAGCAGTGAATTCGGGACAGCTTATAATGAAAAACTGTTTTTT,CASSEFGTAYNEKLFF,TRBD1,NA,TRBV25-1,TRBJ1-4
TGTGCCAGCAGTGAAGGGGAGGTGGGTGAAGCTTTCTTT,CASSEGEVGEAFF,NA,few,TRBV6-1,TRBJ1-1
TGTGCCACCAGCAGAGTCAGGGTGGGTACTGAAGCTTTCTTT,CATSRVRVGTEAFF,NA,NA,TRBV15,TRBJ1-1
TGTGCCAGTAGTTCGACAGGGGTTAATAGCAATCAGCCCCAGCATTTT,CASSSTGVNSNQPQHF,TRBD1,NA,TRBV19,TRBJ1-5
TGTGCCAGCAGCCACAAAGCGGGGGGGCTGAACATTCAGTACTTC,CASSHKAGGLNIQYF,TRBD2,NA,TRBV3-1/TRBV3-2,TRBJ2-4
TGTGCCAGCAGTACTGGACTCGGGACGCAGTATTTT,CASSTGLGTQYF,NA,NA,TRBV6-5,TRBJ2-3
TGCGCCAGCAGCCAGGATGAAAACAGGGGGCTGGACACTGAAGCTTTCTTT,CASSQDENRGLDTEAFF,TRBD1,NA,TRBV4-3,TRBJ1-1
TGTGCCAGCAGTTACGCGGATTATAGCAATCAGCCCCAGCATTTT,CASSYADYSNQPQHF,NA,NA,TRBV6-2/TRBV6-3,TRBJ1-5
TGTGCCAGCAGTTGGCAGGGTGGGCAGTTCTTC,CASSWQGGQFF,NA,once,TRBV6-5,TRBJ2-1
TGTGCCAGCAGTTACTCCGGGACAGGGGGTGAAAAACTGTTTTTT,CASSYSGTGGEKLFF,TRBD1,NA,TRBV6-5,TRBJ1-4
TGTGCCAGTTCTCCCGACTACACCGGGGAGCTGTTTTTT,CASSPDYTGELFF,NA,NA,TRBV19,TRBJ2-2
TGTGCCAGCAGTGAGGACATCACCTACGAGCAGTACTTC,CASSEDITYEQYF,NA,NA,TRBV25-1,TRBJ2-7
TGTGCCAGCAGGCTAGGACAGGTTTCACCCCTCCACTTT,CASRLGQVSPLHF,TRBD1,NA,TRBV2,TRBJ1-6
TGTGCCAGCAGTCCCCAAGGGACAGTAAGAAATGAGCAGTTCTTC,CASSPQGTVRNEQFF,TRBD1,NA,TRBV2,TRBJ2-1
TGCGCCAGCAGCTGGACCGGGACAGGGGCAGACGAGCAGTACTTC,CASSWTGTGADEQYF,TRBD1,NA,TRBV5-1,TRBJ2-7
TGTGCCAGCAGCACAAGAGCGGGGAATGGCTACACCTTC,CASSTRAGNGYTF,NA,NA,TRBV7-6,TRBJ1-2
TGTGCCAGCAGTTCCGGGAGGTCATCCTCCTACAATGAGCAGTTCTTC,CASSSGRSSSYNEQFF,TRBD2,few,TRBV6-5,TRBJ2-1
TGTGCCAGCAGCCCCCCCAGTTCAGATACGCAGTATTTT,CASSPPSSDTQYF,NA,NA,TRBV7-9,TRBJ2-3
TGTGCCAGCAGGCCTCCTGTTAGCACTGAAGCTTTCTTT,CASRPPVSTEAFF,NA,NA,TRBV6-2/TRBV6-3,TRBJ1-1
TGTGCCAGCAGCTCCTTTAGACAGGGATCCTATGGCTACACCTTC,CASSSFRQGSYGYTF,TRBD1,many,TRBV5-6,TRBJ1-2
TGCGCCAGCAGCCAAGTTAACCGAGCCTACAATGAGCAGTTCTTC,CASSQVNRAYNEQFF,NA,NA,TRBV4-3,TRBJ2-1
TGTGCCAGCAGCGCCACGGACACCGATCGAGCTTTCTTT,CASSATDTDRAFF,NA,NA,TRBV2,TRBJ1-1
TGCGCCAGCAGCCAAGCTACAGGGAACTATGGCTACACCTTC,CASSQATGNYGYTF,NA,NA,TRBV4-1,TRBJ1-2
TGTGCCAGCAGTCCCGTCCCTAACTATGGCTACACCTTC,CASSPVPNYGYTF,NA,NA,TRBV27,TRBJ1-2
TGTGCCAGCAGCCCCTCACGGGAGACCATTCAGTACTTC,CASSPSRETIQYF,NA,NA,TRBV7-3,TRBJ2-4
TGCGCCAGCAGCCACGACAGCGAAGCCTACGAGCAGTACTTC,CASSHDSEAYEQYF,NA,once,TRBV5-1,TRBJ2-7
TGTGCCAGCAGCGCCGGACAGGGGGGGACTAAGGGCACTGAAGCTTTCTTT,CASSAGQGGTKGTEAFF,TRBD1,NA,TRBV9,TRBJ1-1